This T cell receptor (beta chain) was sequenced in a study of shared clonotypes between healthy human individuals. Sequencing used immunoSEQ multiplex PCR; TCRdb keeps in-frame clones, though not all of them. Among 2 million to 2.5 million clones listed, almost 96% were seen once. As to this clone: As yet, its antigen is unknown.

Study-wide findings and caveats: Shared clonotypes across all four donors exceeded non-shared ones in generation probability.

The TCR sequence derives from a man in his late teens or twenties in good health. The sequenced sample was naive CD4+ T cells sorted from blood. Subset of the sample: CD45RA+ positively selected.

The CDR3 DNA reads as TGTGCCAGCAGCAAAGGGACAGGGAGGGAAAAACTGTTTTTT. This encodes CASSKGTGREKLFF. The chain links TRBV21-1 to TRBJ1-4; whether TRBD1, the table's D call, matches the DNA was not checked. TRBV21-1 is deemed a pseudogene. The CDR3 runs to 14 residues.